A single TCR beta chain is shown here with its context. Its antigen is not identified. This sample was included in a study of cytomegalovirus exposure and HLA in healthy donors. General study points: Segments of the TCR beta V type were, in most cases, productive about 90% or about 30% of the time in an earlier analysis. Published work reported that the classifier diagnosed cytomegalovirus status with high specificity and sensitivity.

Germline assignment: CDR1 SEHNR and CDR2 FQNEAQ (reference sequence). Trimming took 6 bases from V and 0 from J; bases not matched to a gene: 9. The CDR3 contains 16 residues. Primers included in the PCR were 60 Vbeta and 13 Jbeta primers. The protocol was immunoSEQ multiplex PCR, while the TCRdb copy is restricted to in-frame clones and leaves out a portion. Altogether approximately 190,000 clones are present, 80% to 90% being singletons, with the ten largest covering under 2%. The sample taken for sequencing was PBMCs. The chain uses TRBV7-9 and TRBJ2-3; 7 bases are a match to TRBD2. This sequence originates from a man aged 35 to 55 in good health and CMV-seropositive. The CDR3 here is CASSRVVSGSTDTQYF. DNA for the CDR3: TGTGCCAGCAGTCGGGTAGTTAGCGGGAGCACAGATACGCAGTATTTT. Full variable domain (remainder filled in from reference TRBV7-9 and TRBJ2-3): DTGVSQNPRHKITKRGQNVTFRCDPISEHNRLYWYRQTLGQGPEFLTYFQNEAQLEKSRLLSDRFSAERPKGSFSTLEIQRTEQGDSAMYLCASSRVVSGSTDTQYFGPGTRLTVL.